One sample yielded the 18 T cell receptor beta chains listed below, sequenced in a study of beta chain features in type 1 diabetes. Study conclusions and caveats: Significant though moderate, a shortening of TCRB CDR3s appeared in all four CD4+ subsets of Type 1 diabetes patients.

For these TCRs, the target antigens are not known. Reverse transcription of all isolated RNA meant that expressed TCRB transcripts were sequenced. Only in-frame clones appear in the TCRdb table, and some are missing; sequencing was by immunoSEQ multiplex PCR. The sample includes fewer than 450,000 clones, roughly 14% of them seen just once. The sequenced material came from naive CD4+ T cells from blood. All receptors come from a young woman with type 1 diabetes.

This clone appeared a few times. The CDR3 nucleotides read TGTGCCAGCCGAGGGACTAGCGGAAGCTCCTACAATGAGCAGTTCTTC. This codes for CASRGTSGSSYNEQFF. The V gene is TRBV5-4, the J gene TRBJ2-1, with 11 nucleotides matching TRBD2. V trimming: 7 bases; J trimming: 0 bases; junction bases outside the gene matches: 6. The germline CDR1 and CDR2 sequences are SGHNT and YYREEE (reference sequence). The CDR3 has 16 residues.

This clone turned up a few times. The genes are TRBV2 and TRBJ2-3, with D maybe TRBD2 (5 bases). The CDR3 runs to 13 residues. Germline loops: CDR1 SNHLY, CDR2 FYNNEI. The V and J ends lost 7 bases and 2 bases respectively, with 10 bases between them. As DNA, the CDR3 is TGTGCCAGCACCCAGCGGTTCACAGATACGCAGTATTTT. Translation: CASTQRFTDTQYF.

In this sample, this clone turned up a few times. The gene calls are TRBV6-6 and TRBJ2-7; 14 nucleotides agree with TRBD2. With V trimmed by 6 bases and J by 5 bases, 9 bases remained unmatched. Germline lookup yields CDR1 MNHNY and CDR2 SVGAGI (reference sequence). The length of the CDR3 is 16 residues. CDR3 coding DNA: TGTGCCAGCAGCCCGGGACTAGCGGGAGTCGTCGACGAGCAGTACTTC. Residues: CASSPGLAGVVDEQYF.

DNA of the CDR3: TGTGCCGGCTCCGGGACAGGGGGCACCGGGGAGCTGTTTTTT. Protein: CAGSGTGGTGELFF. The rearrangement links TRBV2 to TRBJ2-2; 11 nucleotides line up with TRBD1. Germline values: CDR1 SNHLY, CDR2 FYNNEI. V gave up 11 bases and J gave up 4 bases; unmatched junction bases: 6. The CDR3 runs to 14 residues.

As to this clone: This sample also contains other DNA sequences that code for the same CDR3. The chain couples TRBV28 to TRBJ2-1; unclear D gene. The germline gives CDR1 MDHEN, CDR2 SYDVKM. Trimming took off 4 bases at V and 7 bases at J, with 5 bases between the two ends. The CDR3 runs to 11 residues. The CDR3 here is CASSSRNEQFF. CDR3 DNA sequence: TGTGCCAGCAGTTCCCGTAATGAGCAGTTCTTC. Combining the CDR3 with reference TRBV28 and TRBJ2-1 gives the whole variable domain DVKVTQSSRYLVKRTGEKVFLECVQDMDHENMFWYRQDPGLGLRLIYFSYDVKMKEKGDIPEGYSVSREKKERFSLILESASTNQTSMYLCASSSRNEQFFGPGTRLTVL.

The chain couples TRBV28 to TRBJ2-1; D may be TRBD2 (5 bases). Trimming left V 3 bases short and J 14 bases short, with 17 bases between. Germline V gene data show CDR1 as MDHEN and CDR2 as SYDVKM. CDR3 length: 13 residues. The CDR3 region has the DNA TGTGCCAGCAGTTTGCAGGATTTCCGAGGGAAGTTCTTC. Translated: CASSLQDFRGKFF.

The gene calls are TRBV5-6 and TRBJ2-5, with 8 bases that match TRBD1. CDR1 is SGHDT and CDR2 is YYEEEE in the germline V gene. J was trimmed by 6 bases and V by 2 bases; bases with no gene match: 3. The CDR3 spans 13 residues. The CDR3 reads CASSLQGEKTQYF. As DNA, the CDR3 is TGTGCCAGCAGCTTACAGGGGGAAAAGACCCAGTACTTC.

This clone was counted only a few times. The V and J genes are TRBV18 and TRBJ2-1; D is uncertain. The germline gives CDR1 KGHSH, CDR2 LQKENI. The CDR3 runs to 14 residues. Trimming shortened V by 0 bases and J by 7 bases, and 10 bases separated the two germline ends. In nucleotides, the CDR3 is TGTGCCAGCTCACCACCTTCGCACTGGAATGAGCAGTTCTTC. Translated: CASSPPSHWNEQFF.

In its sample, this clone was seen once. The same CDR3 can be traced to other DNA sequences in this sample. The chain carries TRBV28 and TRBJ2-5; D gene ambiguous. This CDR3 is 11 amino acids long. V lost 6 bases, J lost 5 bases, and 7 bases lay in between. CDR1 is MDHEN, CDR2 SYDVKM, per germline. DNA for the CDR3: TGTGCCAGCAGCCCTAGGGAGACCCAGTACTTC. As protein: CASSPRETQYF.

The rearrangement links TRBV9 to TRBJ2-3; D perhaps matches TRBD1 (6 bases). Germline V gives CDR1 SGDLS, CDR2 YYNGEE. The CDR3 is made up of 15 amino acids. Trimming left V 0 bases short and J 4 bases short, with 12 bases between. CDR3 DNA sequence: TGTGCCAGCAGCGTAGAGGGCAGGGGTGCAGATACGCAGTATTTT. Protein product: CASSVEGRGADTQYF. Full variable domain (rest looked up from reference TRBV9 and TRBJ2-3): DSGVTQTPKHLITATGQRVTLRCSPRSGDLSVYWYQQSLDQGLQFLIQYYNGEERAKGNILERFSAQQFPDLHSELNLSSLELGDSALYFCASSVEGRGADTQYFGPGTRLTVL.

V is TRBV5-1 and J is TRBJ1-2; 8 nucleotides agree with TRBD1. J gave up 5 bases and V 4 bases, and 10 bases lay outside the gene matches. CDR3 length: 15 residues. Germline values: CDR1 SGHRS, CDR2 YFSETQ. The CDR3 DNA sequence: TGCGCCAGCAGCAGCAACCGGGACAGGTCATATGGCTACACCTTC. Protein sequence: CASSSNRDRSYGYTF.

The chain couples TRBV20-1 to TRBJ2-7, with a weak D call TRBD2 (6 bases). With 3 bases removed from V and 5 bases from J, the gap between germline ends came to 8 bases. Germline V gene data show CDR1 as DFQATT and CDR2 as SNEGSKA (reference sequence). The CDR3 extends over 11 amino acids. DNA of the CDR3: TGCAGTGCTAGGGGGACTCACGAGCAGTACTTC. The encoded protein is CSARGTHEQYF.

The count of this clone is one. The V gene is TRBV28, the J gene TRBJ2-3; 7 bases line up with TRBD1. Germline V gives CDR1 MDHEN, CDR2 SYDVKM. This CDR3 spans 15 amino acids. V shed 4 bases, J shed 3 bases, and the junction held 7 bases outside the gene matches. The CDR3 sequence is CASSSTGVFTDTQYF. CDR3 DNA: TGTGCCAGCAGTTCCACAGGGGTTTTTACAGATACGCAGTATTTT.

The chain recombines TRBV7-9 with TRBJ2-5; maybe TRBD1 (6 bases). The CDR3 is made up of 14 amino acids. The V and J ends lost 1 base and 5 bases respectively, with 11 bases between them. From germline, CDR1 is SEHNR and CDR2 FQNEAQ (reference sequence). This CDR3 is CASSLGQGMETQYF. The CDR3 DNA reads TGTGCCAGCAGCTTAGGGCAGGGGATGGAGACCCAGTACTTC.

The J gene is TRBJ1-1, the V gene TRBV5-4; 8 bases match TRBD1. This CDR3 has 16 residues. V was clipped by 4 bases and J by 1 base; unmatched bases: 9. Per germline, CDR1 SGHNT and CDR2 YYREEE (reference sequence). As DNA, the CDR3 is TGTGCCAGCAGCAACCGGGACAGGAGAACGAACACTGAAGCTTTCTTT. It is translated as CASSNRDRRTNTEAFF.

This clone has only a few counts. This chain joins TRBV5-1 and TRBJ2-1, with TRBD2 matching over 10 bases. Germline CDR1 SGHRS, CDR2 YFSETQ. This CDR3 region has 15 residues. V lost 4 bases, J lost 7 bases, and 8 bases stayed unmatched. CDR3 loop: CASSHLAGAKNEQFF. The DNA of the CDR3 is TGCGCCAGCAGCCACCTAGCGGGAGCGAAGAATGAGCAGTTCTTC.

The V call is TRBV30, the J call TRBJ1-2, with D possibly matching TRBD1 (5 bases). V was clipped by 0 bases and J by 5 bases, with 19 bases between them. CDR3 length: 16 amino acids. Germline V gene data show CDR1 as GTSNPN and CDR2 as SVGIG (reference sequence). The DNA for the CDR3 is TGTGCCTGGAGTGTACGAATGGGACTCCCCCGGTATGGCTACACCTTC. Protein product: CAWSVRMGLPRYGYTF.

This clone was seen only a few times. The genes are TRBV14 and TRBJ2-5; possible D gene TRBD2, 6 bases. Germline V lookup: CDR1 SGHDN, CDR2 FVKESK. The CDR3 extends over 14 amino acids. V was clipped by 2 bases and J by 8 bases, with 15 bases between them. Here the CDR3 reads CASSQSVGLGTQYF. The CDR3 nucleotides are TGTGCCAGCAGCCAATCGGTGGGACTTGGAACCCAGTACTTC. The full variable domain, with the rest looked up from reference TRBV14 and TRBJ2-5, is EAGVTQFPSHSVIEKGQTVTLRCDPISGHDNLYWYRRVMGKEIKFLLHFVKESKQDESGMPNNRFLAERTGGTYSTLKVQPAELEDSGVYFCASSQSVGLGTQYFGPGTRLLVL.